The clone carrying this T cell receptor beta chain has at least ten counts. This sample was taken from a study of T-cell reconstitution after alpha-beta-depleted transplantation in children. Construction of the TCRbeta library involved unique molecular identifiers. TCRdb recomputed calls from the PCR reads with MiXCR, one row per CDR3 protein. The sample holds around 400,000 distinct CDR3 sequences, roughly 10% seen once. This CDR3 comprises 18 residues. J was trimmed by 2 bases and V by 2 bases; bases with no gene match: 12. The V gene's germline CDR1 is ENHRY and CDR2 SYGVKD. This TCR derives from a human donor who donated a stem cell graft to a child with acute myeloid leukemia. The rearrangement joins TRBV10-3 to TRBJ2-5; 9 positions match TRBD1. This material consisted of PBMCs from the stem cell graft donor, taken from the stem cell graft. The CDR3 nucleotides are TGTGCCATCAGTGAGGGGGGGACAGGGAGCCGATATCAAGAGACCCAGTACTTC. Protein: CAISEGGTGSRYQETQYF.